The 30 T cell receptor beta chains presented below share a single source sample, sequenced in a study of cytomegalovirus exposure and HLA in healthy donors. This PCR relied on a set of 60 Vbeta primers and 13 Jbeta primers. The repertoire was sequenced with immunoSEQ multiplex PCR; TCRdb's copy has only in-frame clones and lacks some. Among tens of thousands of clones, 70% to 80% were seen once, and the ten largest hold approximately 19%. The sequenced sample was PBMCs. Receptor source: a woman aged 60-70 years in good health and CMV-seropositive.

This chain links TRBV9 with TRBJ1-2, with D perhaps TRBD1 (6 bases). V lost 5 bases and J 3 bases, leaving 17 bases between the germline ends. The CDR3 is 15 amino acids. Germline CDR1 and CDR2: SGDLS and YYNGEE. CDR3 sequence (DNA): TGTGCCAGCAGGGGGGGGGACACCTACCACTATGGCTACACCTTC. It translates to CASRGGDTYHYGYTF.

The chain recombines TRBV5-6 with TRBJ2-7, with no clear D. Germline V CDR1 and CDR2: SGHDT, YYEEEE. Trimming shortened V by 0 bases and J by 6 bases, and 4 bases separated the two germline ends. The CDR3 loop spans 11 amino acids. CDR3 loop: CASSLGPEQYF. CDR3 sequence (DNA): TGTGCCAGCAGCTTGGGGCCCGAGCAGTACTTC.

This clone showed up just once. V gene TRBV5-5 combines with J gene TRBJ1-1, with D possibly matching TRBD1 (6 bases). Germline assignment: CDR1 SGHKS and CDR2 YYEKEE (reference sequence). The CDR3 covers 14 residues. V gave up 2 bases and J gave up 4 bases, with 12 bases separating them. CDR3 sequence: CASSFTQGSTEAFF. The CDR3 DNA is TGTGCCAGCAGCTTTACCCAGGGGAGCACTGAAGCTTTCTTT. Filled out from reference TRBV5-5 and TRBJ1-1, the complete variable domain reads DAGVTQSPTHLIKTRGQQVTLRCSPISGHKSVSWYQQVLGQGPQFIFQYYEKEERGRGNFPDRFSARQFPNYSSELNVNALLLGDSALYLCASSFTQGSTEAFFGQGTRLTVV.

CDR3 amino acids: CSVDWWGANYGYTF. The CDR3 DNA is TGCAGCGTTGATTGGTGGGGGGCTAACTATGGCTACACCTTC. The V and J genes are TRBV29-1 and TRBJ1-2; weak D call: TRBD1 (5 bases). Deletions cut 3 bases from V and 0 bases from J, with 11 bases between. In germline, CDR1 is SQVTM, CDR2 ANQGSEA. The CDR3 extends over 14 amino acids.

The chain's CDR3 is CASSVGFGGARVPYEQYF. For the CDR3, the DNA is TGTGCCAGCAGCGTAGGATTCGGGGGGGCCAGGGTCCCCTACGAGCAGTACTTC. This sequence joins TRBV9 and TRBJ2-7, with 8 bases fitting TRBD2. Germline CDR1 reads SGDLS; CDR2 reads YYNGEE. CDR3 length: 18 amino acids. J was trimmed by 2 bases and V by 0 bases; bases with no gene match: 13.

V usage is TRBV18 and J usage is TRBJ2-6, with 8 bases matching TRBD1. The CDR3 covers 19 residues. The V gene's germline CDR1 is KGHSH and CDR2 LQKENI. The junction had 10 bases not matched to a gene; V was cut back by 2 bases and J by 1 base. The CDR3 region is CASSPVAGGARSGANVLTF. The CDR3 nucleotides are TGTGCCAGCTCACCAGTCGCAGGGGGCGCACGGTCTGGGGCCAACGTCCTGACTTTC.

This clone occurred a few times. The chain has TRBV7-6 and TRBJ2-5; D unresolved. Germline V gene lookup returns CDR1 SGHVS and CDR2 FNYEAQ. This CDR3 contains 13 residues. V was clipped by 3 bases and J by 7 bases, with 12 bases between them. The CDR3: CASSFSLGATQYF. The CDR3 bases are TGTGCCAGCAGCTTTTCCCTGGGCGCGACCCAGTACTTC.

The chain is built from TRBV30 and TRBJ1-2; TRBD1 matches at 9 bases. This CDR3 has 18 amino acids. Germline-derived CDR1 and CDR2 are GTSNPN and SVGIG (reference sequence). V was clipped by 0 bases and J by 4 bases; unmatched bases: 15. The CDR3, as DNA: TGTGCCTGGAGTGTAAATCCTGGGACAGGGAATAGGGCCTATGGCTACACCTTC. It encodes CAWSVNPGTGNRAYGYTF.

V is TRBV14 and J is TRBJ2-1; tentatively, D is TRBD1 (5 bases). In germline, CDR1 is SGHDN, CDR2 FVKESK. V lost 5 bases, J lost 9 bases, and 17 bases lay in between. The CDR3 runs 14 residues. The CDR3 loop reads CASSKGSFRGEQFF. In nucleotides, the CDR3 is TGTGCCAGCAGCAAAGGGTCCTTTAGGGGTGAGCAGTTCTTC.

This clone was detected only a few times. The chain recombines TRBV5-8 with TRBJ2-3; D is undetermined. CDR1 and CDR2 from the germline V gene are SGHTS and YDEGEE. The CDR3 has 16 amino acids. The V end was cut by 4 bases, the J end by 2 bases, with 17 bases between. CDR3 in DNA: TGTGCCAGCAGCCGAGGAGAGAAGACTTACACAGATACGCAGTATTTT. Its protein product is CASSRGEKTYTDTQYF.

On this clone itself: The junction shows a germline mismatch at one end, possibly a read error. This sequence joins TRBV7-2 and TRBJ2-7, with 7 bases lining up with TRBD1. CDR3 length: 12 residues. Germline V lookup: CDR1 SGHTA, CDR2 FQGNSA. The CDR3 is CASSLQGQEKCF. CDR3 coding DNA: TGTGCCAGCAGCTTGCAAGGACAGGAGAAGTGCTTC.

A word on this clone: Germline is not matched at one junction end, which may reflect a read error. The chain recombines TRBV5-3 with TRBJ1-5; D perhaps matches TRBD1 (6 bases). TRBV5-3 is marked as an open reading frame, function uncertain. The CDR3 is 15 amino acids. The CDR3 protein is CASSFQGYSNQPQHF. As DNA, the CDR3 is TGTGCCAGCAGCTTCCAGGGGTATAGCAATCAGCCCCAGCATTTT.

A few counts support this clone. The chain carries TRBV18 and TRBJ1-5; 8 bases match TRBD1. Germline CDR1 reads KGHSH; CDR2 reads LQKENI. CDR3 length: 13 residues. The J segment lost 7 bases and the V segment lost 6 bases, leaving 5 bases of the junction unmatched. CDR3 bases: TGTGCCAGCTCCCGGGGACAGGACCAGCCCCAGCATTTT. Protein product: CASSRGQDQPQHF.

This clone has just one count. The chain carries TRBV4-1 and TRBJ2-1, with TRBD2 identical over 8 bases. Germline loops: CDR1 MGHRA, CDR2 YSYEKL. CDR3 length equals 17 residues. The trim removed 0 bases at V and 8 bases at J, leaving 12 bases unmatched. The CDR3 reads CASSQDRTGGVGDEQFF. In DNA, the CDR3 is TGCGCCAGCAGCCAAGATAGGACGGGGGGGGTCGGGGATGAGCAGTTCTTC.

The rearrangement uses TRBV27 and TRBJ1-2, with 8 bases fitting TRBD1. V was pared by 5 bases and J by 0 bases, with 2 bases of the junction left unmatched. Per germline, CDR1 MNHEY and CDR2 SMNVEV (reference sequence). CDR3 length equals 14 residues. The CDR3 region is CASSTGGANYGYTF. CDR3 DNA: TGTGCCAGCAGTACAGGGGGAGCTAACTATGGCTACACCTTC.

This clone was recorded a few times. The chain joins TRBV21-1 to TRBJ2-5; the table gives TRBD1 as D, unverified against the DNA. TRBV21-1 is noted as a pseudogene. The CDR3 loop spans 14 amino acids. The CDR3 DNA reads TGTGCCAACCTACTCCCACAGGGCAGAGAGACCCAGTACTTC. Translation gives CANLLPQGRETQYF.

The chain has TRBV6-1 and TRBJ2-2; 8 positions match TRBD2. With 9 bases clipped from V and 6 bases from J, the junction kept 12 bases outside the gene matches. Per germline, CDR1 MNHNS and CDR2 SASEGT. The CDR3 consists of 15 residues. The CDR3 DNA reads TGTGCCAGTTACCCGGGACTAGTAGTATCCGGGGAGCTGTTTTTT. It yields the protein CASYPGLVVSGELFF.

This clone has only a few counts. V and J are TRBV4-1 and TRBJ1-1; 7 bases match TRBD1. Trimming cost V 1 base and J 7 bases; bases outside gene matches: 12. Germline V gives CDR1 MGHRA, CDR2 YSYEKL. CDR3 size: 16 residues. The CDR3 protein is CASSQGYWDSSLEAFF. DNA for the CDR3: TGCGCCAGCAGCCAAGGGTATTGGGACAGTTCCCTTGAAGCTTTCTTT.

CDR3 in amino acids: CASSRGLPSYEQYF. The CDR3 DNA is TGTGCCAGCAGCCGGGGATTGCCGTCCTACGAGCAGTACTTC. The rearrangement uses TRBV5-5 and TRBJ2-7; tentatively, D is TRBD2 (5 bases). Germline loops: CDR1 SGHKS, CDR2 YYEKEE (reference sequence). The V gene lost 4 bases and the J gene lost 1 base, with 12 bases spanning the gap. This CDR3 has 14 residues. The full variable domain, in which reference TRBV5-5 and TRBJ2-7 provide the parts outside the CDR3, is DAGVTQSPTHLIKTRGQQVTLRCSPISGHKSVSWYQQVLGQGPQFIFQYYEKEERGRGNFPDRFSARQFPNYSSELNVNALLLGDSALYLCASSRGLPSYEQYFGPGTRLTVT.

V gene TRBV6-5 combines with J gene TRBJ2-7, with D uncertain. V was shortened by 2 bases and J by 6 bases, with 11 bases between the two germline ends. This CDR3 has 13 amino acids. The germline gives CDR1 MNHEY, CDR2 SVGAGI. CDR3 residues: CASSYGHGSEQYF. The CDR3 DNA reads TGTGCCAGCAGTTACGGTCACGGTAGCGAGCAGTACTTC.

V gene TRBV27 combines with J gene TRBJ2-1; 14 positions agree with TRBD2. Germline V gene sequence: CDR1 MNHEY, CDR2 SMNVEV (reference sequence). This CDR3 comprises 15 residues. The V segment lost 7 bases and the J segment 9 bases; nucleotides outside the gene matches: 8. CDR3: CASKVGTSGGGEQFF. CDR3 DNA sequence: TGTGCCAGCAAAGTTGGGACTAGCGGGGGAGGTGAGCAGTTCTTC.

The chain recombines TRBV5-5 with TRBJ2-1; a weak D match, TRBD1 (6 bases). Trimming pared 3 bases from V and 4 bases from J, leaving 8 bases between. CDR3 size: 13 residues. CDR1 SGHKS and CDR2 YYEKEE come from the germline V gene (reference sequence). The DNA of the CDR3 is TGTGCCAGCAGCTCCGGGACATACAATGAGCAGTTCTTC. Translation gives CASSSGTYNEQFF.

This clone was counted once. The chain uses TRBV29-1 and TRBJ1-2; possibly TRBD1 for D (5 bases). Deletions cut 5 bases from V and 7 bases from J, with 20 bases between. Germline lookup yields CDR1 SQVTM and CDR2 ANQGSEA. This CDR3 contains 14 residues. CDR3 nucleotides: TGCAGCGTTCGAAATGAGGAGGGGTTGGGTGGCTACACCTTC. Translation gives CSVRNEEGLGGYTF.

The rearrangement links TRBV7-9 to TRBJ1-6; D is unclear. This CDR3 region has 16 residues. Germline values: CDR1 SEHNR, CDR2 FQNEAQ (reference sequence). The V end was cut by 5 bases, the J end by 3 bases, with 14 bases between. Written as DNA, the CDR3 is TGTGCCAGCAGCAACATGGACGGGATCTATAATTCACCCCTCCACTTT. Its translation: CASSNMDGIYNSPLHF.

This chain joins TRBV9 and TRBJ1-1, with a possible D match to TRBD1 (6 bases). Germline values: CDR1 SGDLS, CDR2 YYNGEE. The germline V and J ends were trimmed by 4 bases and 3 bases, with 16 bases remaining between them. The CDR3 spans 15 residues. This CDR3 is CASSPQGNSYTEAFF. The CDR3 coding sequence is TGTGCCAGCAGCCCACAGGGAAATAGTTACACTGAAGCTTTCTTT.

The chain combines TRBV18 with TRBJ2-5; TRBD2 matches at 7 bases. Germline V lookup: CDR1 KGHSH, CDR2 LQKENI. The CDR3 is 13 amino acids. The junction had 7 bases not matched to a gene; V was cut back by 8 bases and J by 4 bases. CDR3 residues: CASLRTSSETQYF. The CDR3, as DNA: TGTGCCAGCCTACGGACTAGTTCAGAGACCCAGTACTTC.

The rearrangement uses TRBV6-6 and TRBJ1-1; tentative D call: TRBD1 (6 bases). CDR1 and CDR2 (germline): MNHNY, SVGAGI (reference sequence). Between the trimmed V and J ends, which lost 5 bases and 5 bases, there was a span of 21 bases. This CDR3 comprises 16 residues. The CDR3 nucleotides are TGTGCCAGCAGTGCGTCGAGGGGGGGGCGAGAGACTGAAGCTTTCTTT. Encoded protein: CASSASRGGRETEAFF.

This clone was picked up one time. CDR3 DNA sequence: TGTGCCAGCAGCGAGCCAGGGGGCGCAAATGAAAAACTGTTTTTT. It is translated as CASSEPGGANEKLFF. The chain carries TRBV5-5 and TRBJ1-4; TRBD1 agrees at 8 bases. Germline loops: CDR1 SGHKS, CDR2 YYEKEE (reference sequence). With 4 bases clipped from V and 5 bases from J, the junction kept 7 bases outside the gene matches. This CDR3 is 15 amino acids long.

The gene calls are TRBV6-5 and TRBJ2-5; D is possibly TRBD1 (7 bases). The J call may be in error: the DNA end matches TRBJ2-7 better. CDR1 and CDR2 (germline): MNHEY, SVGAGI. The CDR3 is 15 residues long. The chain's CDR3 is CASRRDREAAGEQYF. The CDR3 nucleotides are TGTGCCAGCAGACGCGACAGGGAGGCCGCTGGCGAGCAGTACTTC.

As to this clone: A junction boundary mismatches the germline segment, possibly from a read error. The chain carries TRBV7-8 and TRBJ2-7; D possibly corresponds to TRBD1 (6 bases). Looked up from germline, CDR1 is SGHVS and CDR2 is FQNEAQ. The CDR3 consists of 13 residues. This chain's CDR3 is CVSKQGPAYEQYF. As DNA, the CDR3 is TGTGTCAGCAAGCAGGGGCCGGCATACGAGCAGTACTTC.